These 15 T cell receptor beta chains came from one sample sequenced in a study of CD8+CD57+ T cells in acquired aplastic anemia. Patients selected for sequencing had displayed CD8+CD57+ cell expansion by flow cytometry. Genomic DNA acted as the template from which TCR beta VDJ combination and CDR3 sequence profiling were carried out. TCRdb analysed the reads with MiXCR anew, one entry per CDR3 protein. The sample yields under 500,000 distinct CDR3 sequences, approximately 32% seen once. Sequenced: sorted CD4+, CD8+, or CD8+CD57+ T cells (not recorded which) from PBMCs. These TCRs come from a human donor with aplastic anemia.

The sample holds many counts of this clonotype. The rearrangement uses TRBV7-8 and TRBJ2-7; D may be TRBD1 or TRBD2 (6 bases each). The CDR3 has 12 residues. V lost 2 bases and J lost 11, with 13 bases in between. Germline lookup yields CDR1 SGHVS and CDR2 FQNEAQ. The CDR3 DNA reads TGTGCCAGCAGCTTACCGGGGGCGTCCGAGTACTTC. It is translated as CASSLPGASEYF.

This clonotype appeared many times. The chain recombines TRBV9 with TRBJ2-7; TRBD1 matches 8 bases. This CDR3 region has 15 residues. The germline CDR1 and CDR2 sequences are SGDLS and YYNGEE. V was pared by 0 bases and J by 1 base, with 3 bases of the junction left unmatched. The CDR3 bases are TGTGCCAGCAGCGTAGCTGGGGACAGGTCCTACGAGCAGTACTTC. Protein product: CASSVAGDRSYEQYF.

This clonotype was observed at least ten times. The chain couples TRBV25-1 to TRBJ2-5; no clear D gene. Germline loops: CDR1 MGHDK, CDR2 SYGVNS. There are 21 residues in the CDR3. Trimming left V 3 bases short and J 1 base short, with 30 bases between. This CDR3 reads CASSENVDKIPFLSLQETQYF. DNA for the CDR3: TGTGCCAGCAGTGAGAATGTCGACAAAATTCCCTTTTTGAGCCTCCAAGAGACCCAGTACTTC.

In its sample, this clonotype was seen a few times. The chain has TRBV7-2 and TRBJ2-3; TRBD2 might be the D (5 bases). The germline V gene has CDR1 SGHTA and CDR2 FQGNSA. V lost 5 bases and J 4 bases, leaving 13 bases between the germline ends. There are 14 residues in the CDR3. Written as DNA, the CDR3 is TGTGCCAGCAGCCTGGAGGCAGCGCCAGATACGCAGTATTTT. Amino acids: CASSLEAAPDTQYF.

This clonotype occurred many times. The chain has TRBV24-1 and TRBJ2-7; D tentatively fits TRBD1 or TRBD2 (5 bases each). This CDR3 comprises 14 residues. Trimming cost V 5 bases and J 3 bases, with 13 bases left between them. In germline, CDR1 is KGHDR, CDR2 SFDVKD. As DNA, the CDR3 is TGTGCCACCAGTGTTTGGGGACGACTCTACGAGCAGTACTTC. Encoded protein: CATSVWGRLYEQYF.

The chain couples TRBV27 to TRBJ1-6, with D possibly being TRBD1 (6 bases). V was pared by 9 bases and J by 9 bases, with 18 bases between. Per germline, CDR1 MNHEY and CDR2 SMNVEV (reference sequence). The CDR3 sequence is 14 residues long. The CDR3 spells CARRETGFCSPLHF. The CDR3 region has the DNA TGTGCCAGGAGGGAAACAGGGTTCTGTTCACCCCTCCACTTT.

This clonotype was observed a handful of times. The chain recombines TRBV30 with TRBJ2-5, with D perhaps TRBD1 (6 bases). CDR1 and CDR2 from the germline V gene are GTSNPN and SVGIG (reference sequence). The ends were cut back, 7 bases at V and 9 bases at J, with 15 bases in the middle. The CDR3 consists of 11 residues. The CDR3 bases are TGTGCCTCCAGGGGACGGATGGCCCAGTACTTC. It encodes CASRGRMAQYF. The full variable domain, completed using reference TRBV30 and TRBJ2-5, is SQTIHQWPATLVQPVGSPLSLECTVEGTSNPNLYWYRQAAGRGLQLLFYSVGIGQISSEVPQNLSASRPQDRQFILSSKKLLLSDSGFYLCASRGRMAQYFGPGTRLLVL.

This clonotype was detected only once. J is TRBJ1-1 and V is TRBV25-1, with D hard to call. Germline loops: CDR1 MGHDK, CDR2 SYGVNS. With 6 bases removed from V and 5 bases from J, the gap between germline ends came to 19 bases. The CDR3 length is 15 residues. Here the CDR3 DNA reads TGTGCCAGCAGCTTATTTGGCCGGGCAGGAACTGAAGCTTTCTTT. This codes for CASSLFGRAGTEAFF.

This clonotype was observed at least ten times. The chain joins TRBV29-1 to TRBJ1-6, with D uncertain. The CDR3 consists of 13 residues. In germline, CDR1 is SQVTM, CDR2 ANQGSEA. The V end lost 4 bases, the J end lost 1 base, and 5 bases lay between the germline ends. This chain's CDR3 is CSVGESYNSPLHF. CDR3 bases: TGCAGCGTTGGCGAATCCTATAATTCACCCCTCCACTTT.

Notes on this clonotype: Compared with germline, one end of the junction differs, possibly owing to a read error. The V and J genes are TRBV5-4 and TRBJ2-5; D is ambiguous. CDR3 size: 16 residues. Germline V lookup: CDR1 SGHNT, CDR2 YYREEE (reference sequence). This CDR3 reads CASSPGQEQDQETQYF. In DNA form, the CDR3 reads TGCGCCAGCAGCCCTGGGCAGGAACAAGACCAAGAGACCCAGTACTTC.

This clonotype was seen more than once but under ten times. This CDR3 reads CASSPPGATNTGELFF. CDR3 bases: TGTGCCAGCAGCCCTCCGGGAGCCACGAACACCGGGGAGCTGTTTTTT. The J gene is TRBJ2-2, the V gene TRBV7-8, with D possibly TRBD2 on 6 matching bases. V lost 5 bases and J lost 0, with 13 bases in between. Germline CDR1 reads SGHVS; CDR2 reads FQNEAQ. The CDR3 has 16 residues. The entire variable domain, with the rest obtained from reference TRBV7-8 and TRBJ2-2, is as follows: GAGVSQSPRYKVAKRGQDVALRCDPISGHVSLFWYQQALGQGPEFLTYFQNEAQLDKSGLPSDRFFAERPEGSVSTLKIQRTQQEDSAVYLCASSPPGATNTGELFFGEGSRLTVL.

This clonotype has a count of ten or more. The rearrangement uses TRBV24-1 and TRBJ1-3, with D tentatively TRBD1 (6 bases). CDR3 length: 15 amino acids. Germline V lookup: CDR1 KGHDR, CDR2 SFDVKD. Trimming stripped 4 bases from V and 4 bases from J, with 13 bases between. CDR3: CATSDGTGGGNTIYF. CDR3 DNA: TGTGCCACCAGTGACGGGACGGGGGGCGGAAACACCATATATTTT.

V is TRBV2 and J is TRBJ2-1; 9 bases are shared with TRBD2. Germline values: CDR1 SNHLY, CDR2 FYNNEI. This CDR3 comprises 15 residues. After removal of 4 bases from V and 4 bases from J, the junction contained 5 bases not matched to a gene. CDR3 protein: CASSALAGPYNEQFF. The CDR3 bases are TGTGCCAGCAGTGCACTAGCGGGTCCATACAATGAGCAGTTCTTC.

The CDR3 loop reads CATSREDRSDGYTF. DNA for the CDR3: TGTGCCACCAGCAGAGAAGACAGGTCCGATGGCTACACCTTC. The chain combines TRBV15 with TRBJ1-2; a possible D gene is TRBD1 (6 bases). Germline V gene lookup returns CDR1 LNHNV and CDR2 YYDKDF (reference sequence). The CDR3 runs 14 residues. Trimming cost V 0 bases and J 6 bases, with 11 bases left between them. The whole variable domain, filled in from reference TRBV15 and TRBJ1-2, reads DAMVIQNPRYQVTQFGKPVTLSCSQTLNHNVMYWYQQKSSQAPKLLFHYYDKDFNNEADTPDNFQSRRPNTSFCFLDIRSPGLGDTAMYLCATSREDRSDGYTFGSGTRLTVV.

Only a few counts were recorded for this clonotype. A much larger clone differs from this one at a single base, so this may be a read error. Lacking the conserved final phenylalanine or tryptophan, this CDR3 likely reflects a read error. The genes are TRBV14 and TRBJ1-6; maybe TRBD1 (6 bases). The CDR3 contains 14 residues. Germline lookup yields CDR1 SGHDN and CDR2 FVKESK. V shed 1 base and J shed 10 bases, with 11 bases lying between them. CDR3 DNA: TGTGCCAGCAGCCAAGTACAGGGAGAATCACCCCTCCACCTT. Its protein product is CASSQVQGESPLHL.